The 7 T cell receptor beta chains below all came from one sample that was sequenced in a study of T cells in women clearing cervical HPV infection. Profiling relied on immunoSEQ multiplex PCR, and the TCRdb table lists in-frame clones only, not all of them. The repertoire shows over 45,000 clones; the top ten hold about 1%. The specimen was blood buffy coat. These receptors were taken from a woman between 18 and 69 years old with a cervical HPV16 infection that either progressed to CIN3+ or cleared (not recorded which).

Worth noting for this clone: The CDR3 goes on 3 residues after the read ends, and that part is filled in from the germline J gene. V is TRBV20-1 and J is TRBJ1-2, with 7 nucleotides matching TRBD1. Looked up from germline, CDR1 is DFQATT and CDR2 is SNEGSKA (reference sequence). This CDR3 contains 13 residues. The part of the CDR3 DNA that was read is TGCAGTGCTAGCCAGACAGGGAGCGGCGGC. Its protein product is CSASQTGSGG. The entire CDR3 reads CSASQTGSGGYTF.

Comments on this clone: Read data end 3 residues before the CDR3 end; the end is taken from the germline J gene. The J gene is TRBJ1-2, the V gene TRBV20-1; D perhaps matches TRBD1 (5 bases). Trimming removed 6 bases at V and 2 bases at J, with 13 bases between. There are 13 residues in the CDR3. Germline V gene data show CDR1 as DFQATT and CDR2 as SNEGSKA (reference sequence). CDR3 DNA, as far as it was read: TGCAGTGCCAGGTCGGGGGGAAACTATGGC. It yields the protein CSARSGGNYG. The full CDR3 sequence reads CSARSGGNYGYTF.

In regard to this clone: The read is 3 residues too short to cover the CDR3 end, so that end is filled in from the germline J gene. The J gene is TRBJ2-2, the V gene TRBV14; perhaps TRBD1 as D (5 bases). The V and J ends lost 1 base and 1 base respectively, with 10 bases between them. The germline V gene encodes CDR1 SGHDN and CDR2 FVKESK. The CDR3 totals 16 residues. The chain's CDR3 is CASSQGSGQNTGELFF. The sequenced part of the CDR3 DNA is TGTGCCAGCAGCCAAGGAAGTGGACAGAACACCGGGGAG.

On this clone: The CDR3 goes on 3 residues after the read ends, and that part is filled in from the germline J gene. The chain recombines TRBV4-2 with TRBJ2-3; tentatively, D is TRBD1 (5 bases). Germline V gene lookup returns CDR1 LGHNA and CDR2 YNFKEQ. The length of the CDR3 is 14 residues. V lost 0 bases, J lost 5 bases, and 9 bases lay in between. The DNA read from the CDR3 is TGTGCCAGCAGCCAAGATCCCCAGGGAGATACG. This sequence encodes CASSQDPQGDT. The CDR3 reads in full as CASSQDPQGDTQYF.

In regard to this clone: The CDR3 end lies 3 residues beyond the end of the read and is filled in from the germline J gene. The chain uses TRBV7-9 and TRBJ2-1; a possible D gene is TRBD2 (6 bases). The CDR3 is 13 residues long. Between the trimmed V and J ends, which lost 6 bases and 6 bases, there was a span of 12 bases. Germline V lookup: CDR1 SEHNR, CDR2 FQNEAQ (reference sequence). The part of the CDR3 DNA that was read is TGTGCCAGCAGGTGGGGGGAAATCAATGAG. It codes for CASRWGEINE. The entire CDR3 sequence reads CASRWGEINEQFF.

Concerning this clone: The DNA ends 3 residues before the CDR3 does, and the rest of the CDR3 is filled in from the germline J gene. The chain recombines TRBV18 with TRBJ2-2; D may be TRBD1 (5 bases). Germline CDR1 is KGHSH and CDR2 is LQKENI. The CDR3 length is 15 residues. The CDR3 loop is CASSPSTGNNSPLFF. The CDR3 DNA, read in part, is TGTGCCAGCTCACCCTCAACAGGAAATAATTCACCG. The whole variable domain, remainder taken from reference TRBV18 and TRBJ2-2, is NAGVMQNPRHLVRRRGQEARLRCSPMKGHSHVYWYRQLPEEGLKFMVYLQKENIIDESGMPKERFSAEFPKEGPSILRIQQVVRGDSAAYFCASSPSTGNNSPLFFGEGSRLTVL.

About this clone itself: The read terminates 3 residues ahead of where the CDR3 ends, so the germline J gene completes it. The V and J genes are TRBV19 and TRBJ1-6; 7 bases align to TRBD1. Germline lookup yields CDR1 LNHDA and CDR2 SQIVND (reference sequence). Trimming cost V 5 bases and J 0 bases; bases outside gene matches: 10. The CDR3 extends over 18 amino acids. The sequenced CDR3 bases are TGTGCCAGTAGTCCTCTCTCAGGGGGGAGCTCCTATAATTCACCC. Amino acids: CASSPLSGGSSYNSP. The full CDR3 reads CASSPLSGGSSYNSPLHF.